What follows are 8 T cell receptor beta chains derived from one specimen sequenced in a study of post-analysis software for immune sequencing data. General study findings and limits: Five or six TRBV segments were significantly more frequent in patients than in controls. TRBV5-6, TRBV5-1 and TRBV20-1 were among these segments.

Libraries were made from TCR beta cDNA, and they carried unique molecular identifiers. TCRdb re-called the PCR reads with MiXCR, one entry per CDR3 protein. The sample lists roughly 700,000 distinct CDR3 sequences, about 27% occurring once. Their target antigens are unknown. Sequencing used blood. These receptors were collected from a girl between 10 and 17 years old with multiple sclerosis.

In its sample, this clonotype was seen a few times. The chain employs TRBV4-3 and TRBJ2-7; 10 nucleotides agree with TRBD1. This CDR3 has 15 amino acids. The germline CDR1 and CDR2 sequences are LGHNA and YSLEER. V was clipped by 1 base and J by 5 bases; unmatched bases: 5. In nucleotides, the CDR3 is TGCGCCAGCAGCCAAGCGACAGGGGGCCGGGACGAGCAGTACTTC. Translation gives CASSQATGGRDEQYF.

The chain uses TRBV5-6 and TRBJ2-3; D possibly corresponds to TRBD2 (5 bases). The germline CDR1 and CDR2 sequences are SGHDT and YYEEEE. V lost 5 bases and J lost 3, with 10 bases in between. This CDR3 has 13 amino acids. CDR3 sequence (DNA): TGTGCCAGCAGGGCACGAGGGACAGATACGCAGTATTTT. Its protein is CASRARGTDTQYF.

This chain joins TRBV5-1 and TRBJ1-1; D not resolved. V was clipped by 4 bases and J by 8 bases, with 18 bases between them. CDR1 is SGHRS and CDR2 is YFSETQ in the germline V gene. The CDR3 runs 14 residues. The CDR3 spells CASSPISPRIEAFF. The CDR3 nucleotides are TGCGCCAGCAGCCCCATATCGCCGAGGATAGAAGCTTTCTTT.

This rearrangement joins TRBV5-6 to TRBJ2-7; 10 nucleotides match TRBD2. The CDR3 is 15 amino acids. Germline V lookup: CDR1 SGHDT, CDR2 YYEEEE. Trimming cost V 5 bases and J 0 bases; bases outside gene matches: 5. Here the CDR3 reads CASRSSGRPSYEQYF. The CDR3 region has the DNA TGTGCCAGCAGGTCTAGCGGGAGACCCTCCTACGAGCAGTACTTC. The full variable domain, rest sourced from reference TRBV5-6 and TRBJ2-7, is DAGVTQSPTHLIKTRGQQVTLRCSPKSGHDTVSWYQQALGQGPQFIFQYYEEEERQRGNFPDRFSGHQFPNYSSELNVNALLLGDSALYLCASRSSGRPSYEQYFGPGTRLTVT.

With regard to this clonotype: Given a much more abundant clone one base away, this may be a read error. This sequence joins TRBV29-1 and TRBJ2-5; D is perhaps TRBD1 (6 bases). Trimming removed 6 bases at V and 5 bases at J, with 13 bases between. Germline V CDR1 and CDR2: SQVTM, ANQGSEA. This CDR3 contains 12 residues. The CDR3 coding sequence is TGCAGCGTAGCTGACAGGTTCGAGACCCAGTACTTC. Its protein is CSVADRFETQYF.

This clonotype turned up a few times. The chain recombines TRBV4-3 with TRBJ1-4; D is uncertain. V lost 0 bases and J lost 7, with 9 bases in between. From germline, CDR1 is LGHNA and CDR2 YSLEER. This CDR3 is 14 amino acids long. The CDR3 loop reads CASSQESRAEKLFF. For the CDR3, the DNA is TGCGCCAGCAGCCAAGAGTCCCGGGCTGAAAAACTGTTTTTT.

In this sample, this clonotype turned up a few times. The chain couples TRBV7-9 to TRBJ2-1, with TRBD1 matching over 7 bases. The germline gives CDR1 SEHNR, CDR2 FQNEAQ (reference sequence). With V trimmed by 5 bases and J by 10 bases, 5 bases remained unmatched. The CDR3 is 12 amino acids. The CDR3 bases are TGTGCCAGCAGCGGTACAGGGGAAGAGCAGTTCTTC. Amino acids: CASSGTGEEQFF.

This clonotype has just a few counts. This rearrangement joins TRBV27 to TRBJ1-5, with D possibly TRBD1 on 6 matching bases. This CDR3 contains 14 residues. Germline CDR1 is MNHEY and CDR2 is SMNVEV (reference sequence). The V end lost 5 bases, the J end lost 3 bases, and 11 bases lay between the germline ends. The CDR3 DNA reads as TGTGCCAGCAGTCCACAGGGACTCAATCAGCCCCAGCATTTT. Its protein is CASSPQGLNQPQHF.